Described below is a single TCR beta chain sequence and its context. This clonotype was detected many times. Its target antigen remains unknown. No quality values exist for individual bases; no much larger clone is one base distant. The data derive from a study of naive and memory T cell subsets (dated by TCRdb to about 2017). Broadly, across the study: The figure summarizing these samples reported some 10 blood donors, 7 tuberculin skin test biopsies and 3 saline control biopsies. PCR2 was typically performed as a SYBR Green qPCR that was stopped at a set threshold, although end-point PCR (about 6 cycles) could be used instead for low-input samples. What the work shows at the level of the full study, not this receptor alone: The RNA-based method was acknowledged to be potentially sensitive to changes in TCR transcripts with T cell activation and differentiation.

The study reported a robust and sensitive protocol to amplify, sequence and analyze TCRs, based on 3' ligation of a UMI-containing oligonucleotide to TCR cDNA. Whole blood analysis involved drawing around 2.5 ml of peripheral blood from adult healthy volunteers into Tempus tubes and then extracting RNA following the manufacturer's instructions. Total RNA, without cell sorting, was DNase treated with RQ1 DNase before reverse transcription, targeting about 1 to 1000 ng input. To check how robust the pipeline was in samples where T cells make up a minority population, libraries were built from skin biopsies and whole blood. Trimming removed 1 base from V and 2 bases from J, leaving 9 bases between the germline ends. Its CDR3 holds 14 amino acids, cysteine through phenylalanine. Only the CDR3 DNA is retained, 42 bases long and in frame from the first base. From the germline V gene, CDR1 is SGHTA and CDR2 is FQGNSA.

The library was made by UMI-ligation and nested PCR. The ligated cDNA was amplified by four rounds of PCR, in which nested alpha and beta constant region primers were used together with the SP2 primer. For the blood and skin samples, TCR RNA was reverse transcribed with SuperScript IV using primers for the alpha and beta constant regions. An oligonucleotide carrying the Illumina SP2 primer and a UMI was ligated to the 3' end of the cDNA by means of T4 RNA ligase 1. To prevent hairpin formation, the 12-nucleotide UMI was made up of two random hexamers with an eight-base spacer between them. From the second PCR onward, TCR alpha and beta chain libraries were processed separately and dual indexed for multiplexing. After pooling, the indexed libraries were analyzed by capillary electrophoresis and sequenced on either an Illumina MiSeq or NextSeq. PhiX DNA at about 5-7.5% was spiked into libraries to increase base diversity and improve cluster recognition. In the original analysis: UMIs were extracted from read 2 by Demultiplexor and combined with the TCR sequence from read 1, and reads were split according to sample indices. Decombinator identified V and J genes and V-J junctions and gave each TCR a five-part identifier that included V and J deletions. Collapsinator relied on UMIs to correct both sequencing errors and PCR amplification heterogeneity, producing a UMI-based abundance for each TCR. CDR3Translator turned identifiers into nucleotide sequence, translated the nucleotide sequence into amino acids, and pulled out CDR3 regions based on terminal motifs. Error-corrected alpha and beta TCR counts from blood and skin were compared after normalization to input RNA amount. TCRdb ran its own pipeline on the public reads, namely fastp trimming at Q25 and MiXCR clone calling, and kept in-frame beta chains. Every entry covers one CDR3 protein and lists the most common genes and DNA from its rows. These V and J calls originate from TCRdb's pipeline instead of the authors' own analysis. Here the sample has over 20,000 distinct CDR3 sequences; roughly 5.4% occur a single time. Clones ranked in the top ten supply approximately 7% of the sample.

The chain was built from TRBV7-2 and TRBJ2-7; the D gene is perhaps TRBD2, on 5 matching bases. The sequenced material came from blood. This TCR came from an adult in good health. The CDR3 region reads CASSLVEGPYEQYF. The bases read TGTGCCAGCAGCTTAGTAGAGGGCCCCTACGAGCAGTACTTC.